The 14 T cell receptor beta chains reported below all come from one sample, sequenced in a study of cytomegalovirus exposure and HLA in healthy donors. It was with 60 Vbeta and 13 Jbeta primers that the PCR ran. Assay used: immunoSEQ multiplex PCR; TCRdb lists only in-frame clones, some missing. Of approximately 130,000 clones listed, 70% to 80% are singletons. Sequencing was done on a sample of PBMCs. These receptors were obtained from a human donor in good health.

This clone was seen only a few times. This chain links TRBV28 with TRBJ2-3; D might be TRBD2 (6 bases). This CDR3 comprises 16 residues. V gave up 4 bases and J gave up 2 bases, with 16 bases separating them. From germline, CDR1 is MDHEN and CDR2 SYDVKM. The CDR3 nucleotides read TGTGCCAGCAGTTCGAAACTAGCCCCCTACACAGATACGCAGTATTTT. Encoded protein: CASSSKLAPYTDTQYF.

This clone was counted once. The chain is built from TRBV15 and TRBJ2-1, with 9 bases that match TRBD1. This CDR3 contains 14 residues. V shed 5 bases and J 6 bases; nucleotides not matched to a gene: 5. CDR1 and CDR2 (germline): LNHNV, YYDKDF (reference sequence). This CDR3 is CATSRDRVLNEQFF. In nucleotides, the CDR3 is TGTGCCACCAGCCGGGACAGGGTCCTCAATGAGCAGTTCTTC.

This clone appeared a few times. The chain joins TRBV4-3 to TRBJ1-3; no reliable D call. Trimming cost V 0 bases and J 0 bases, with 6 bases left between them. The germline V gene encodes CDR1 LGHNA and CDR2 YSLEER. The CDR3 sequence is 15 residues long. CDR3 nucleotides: TGCGCCAGCAGCCAAGAGAGCGGCTCTGGAAACACCATATATTTT. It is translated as CASSQESGSGNTIYF.

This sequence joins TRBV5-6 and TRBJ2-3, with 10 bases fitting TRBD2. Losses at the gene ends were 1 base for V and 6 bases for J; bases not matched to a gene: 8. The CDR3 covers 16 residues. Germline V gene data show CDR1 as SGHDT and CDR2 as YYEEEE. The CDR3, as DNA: TGTGCCAGCAGCTTGACCGGGACTAGCGTTTCTGATACGCAGTATTTT. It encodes CASSLTGTSVSDTQYF.

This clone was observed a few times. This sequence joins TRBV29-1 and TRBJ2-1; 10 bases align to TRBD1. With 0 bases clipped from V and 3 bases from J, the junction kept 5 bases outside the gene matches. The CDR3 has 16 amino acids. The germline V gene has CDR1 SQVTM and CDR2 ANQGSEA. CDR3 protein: CSVEDRWTGGYNEQFF. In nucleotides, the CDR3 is TGCAGCGTTGAAGATCGTTGGACAGGGGGCTACAATGAGCAGTTCTTC.

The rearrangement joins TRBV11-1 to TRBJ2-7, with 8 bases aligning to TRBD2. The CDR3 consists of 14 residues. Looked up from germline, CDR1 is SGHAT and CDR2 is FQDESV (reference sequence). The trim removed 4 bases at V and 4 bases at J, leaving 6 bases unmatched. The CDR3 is CASSWSGRDYEQYF. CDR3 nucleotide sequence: TGTGCCAGCAGCTGGAGCGGGAGAGATTACGAGCAGTACTTC. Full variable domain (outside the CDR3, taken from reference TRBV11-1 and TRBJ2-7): EAEVAQSPRYKITEKSQAVAFWCDPISGHATLYWYRQILGQGPELLVQFQDESVVDDSQLPKDRFSAERLKGVDSTLKIQPAELGDSAMYLCASSWSGRDYEQYFGPGTRLTVT.

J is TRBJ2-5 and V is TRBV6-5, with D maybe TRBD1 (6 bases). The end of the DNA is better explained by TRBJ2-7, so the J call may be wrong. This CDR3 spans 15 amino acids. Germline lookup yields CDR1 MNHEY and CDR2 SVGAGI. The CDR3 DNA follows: TGTGCCAGCAGGTTCTTGGGGGCTCAGGGCTACGAGCAGTACTTC. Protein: CASRFLGAQGYEQYF.

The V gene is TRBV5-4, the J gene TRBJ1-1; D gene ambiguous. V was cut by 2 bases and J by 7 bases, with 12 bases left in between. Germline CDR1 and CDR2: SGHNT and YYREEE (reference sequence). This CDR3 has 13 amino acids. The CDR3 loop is CASSFGSEGEAFF. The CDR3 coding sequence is TGTGCCAGCAGCTTCGGGTCGGAGGGTGAAGCTTTCTTT.

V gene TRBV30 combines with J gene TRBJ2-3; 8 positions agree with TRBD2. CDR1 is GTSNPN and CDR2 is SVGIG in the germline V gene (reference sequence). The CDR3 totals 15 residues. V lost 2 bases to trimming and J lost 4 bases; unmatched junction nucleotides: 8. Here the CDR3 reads CAWSSLRGRSDTQYF. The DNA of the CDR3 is TGTGCCTGGAGTTCCCTCCGCGGGAGGTCAGATACGCAGTATTTT.

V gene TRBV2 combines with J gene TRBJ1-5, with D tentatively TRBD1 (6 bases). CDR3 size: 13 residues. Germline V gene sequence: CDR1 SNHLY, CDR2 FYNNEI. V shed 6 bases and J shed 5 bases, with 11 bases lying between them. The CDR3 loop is CASRRTADQPQHF. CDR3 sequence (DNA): TGTGCCAGCAGAAGGACAGCAGATCAGCCCCAGCATTTT. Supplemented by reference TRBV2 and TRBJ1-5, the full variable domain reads EPEVTQTPSHQVTQMGQEVILRCVPISNHLYFYWYRQILGQKVEFLVSFYNNEISEKSEIFDDQFSVERPDGSNFTLKIRSTKLEDSAMYFCASRRTADQPQHFGDGTRLSIL.

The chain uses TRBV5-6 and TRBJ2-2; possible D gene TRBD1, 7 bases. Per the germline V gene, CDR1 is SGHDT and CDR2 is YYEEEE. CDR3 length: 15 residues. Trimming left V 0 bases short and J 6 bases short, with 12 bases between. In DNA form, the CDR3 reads TGTGCCAGCAGCTTGGCAGACAGGGAGGCCGGGGAGCTGTTTTTT. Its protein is CASSLADREAGELFF.

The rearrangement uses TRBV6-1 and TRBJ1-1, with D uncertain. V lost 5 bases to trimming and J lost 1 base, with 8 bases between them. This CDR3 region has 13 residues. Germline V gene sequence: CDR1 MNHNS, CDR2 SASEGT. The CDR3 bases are TGTGCCAGCAGTTCGACGGGGAACACTGAAGCTTTCTTT. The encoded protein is CASSSTGNTEAFF.

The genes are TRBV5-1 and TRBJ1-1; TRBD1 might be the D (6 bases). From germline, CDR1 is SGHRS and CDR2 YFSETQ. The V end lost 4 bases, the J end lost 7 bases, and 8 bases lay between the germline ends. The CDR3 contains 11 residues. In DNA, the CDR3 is TGCGCCAGCAGCCTCAGGGGTGAAGCTTTCTTT. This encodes CASSLRGEAFF.

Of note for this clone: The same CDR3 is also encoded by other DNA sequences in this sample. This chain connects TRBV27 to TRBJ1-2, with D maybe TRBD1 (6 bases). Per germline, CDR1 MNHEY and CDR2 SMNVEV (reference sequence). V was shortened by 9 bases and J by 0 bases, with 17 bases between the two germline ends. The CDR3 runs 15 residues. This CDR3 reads CASGGRGATNYGYTF. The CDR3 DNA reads TGTGCCAGTGGGGGCCGAGGGGCGACTAACTATGGCTACACCTTC.